Each of the 2 T cell receptor beta chains below was sequenced from the same sample in a study of cytomegalovirus exposure and HLA in healthy donors listed by TCRdb under 2017. The method behind the library was the immunoSEQ multiplex PCR assay. For the multiplex PCR, a mixture combining 60 forward primers for TCR Vbeta segments and 13 reverse primers for TCR Jbeta segments was used. TCRdb took this table from immuneACCESS and kept in-frame rearrangements with V and J called. Such tables lack part of the clones; where checked against another copy, unresolved V genes explain under half of the gap, and the rest is unexplained. This sample holds 130,000 to 150,000 clones; around 72% were observed only once. The ten most abundant clones make up 2.1% of the sample. Sequenced input: PBMCs. These TCRs come from a middle-aged man in good health and CMV-seronegative.

This chain links TRBV27 with TRBJ2-3, with D possibly being TRBD1 (6 bases). Per germline, CDR1 MNHEY and CDR2 SMNVEV (reference sequence). Trimming removed 4 bases at V and 0 bases at J, with 11 bases between. The CDR3 runs to 15 residues. The CDR3 region is CASSSRGSSTDTQYF. The CDR3 DNA reads TGTGCCAGCAGTTCCAGGGGCTCCAGCACAGATACGCAGTATTTT.

This rearrangement joins TRBV10-3 to TRBJ2-1; 9 bases agree with TRBD1. Germline loops: CDR1 ENHRY, CDR2 SYGVKD. The CDR3 length is 14 residues. Trimming cost V 9 bases and J 10 bases; bases outside gene matches: 13. CDR3 coding DNA: TGTGCCATTCTGCCGGGACAGGGCACCGGCGAGCAGTTCTTC. It translates to CAILPGQGTGEQFF.